These T cell receptor beta chains were read from a single sample in a study of long-term antiretroviral therapy in people with HIV. The method was immunoSEQ multiplex PCR; TCRdb's version includes in-frame clones alone and lacks a portion of them. Among more than 25,000 clones, 70% to 90% were seen once, and the ten largest hold about 3.9%. The sequenced sample was unsorted PBMCs, obtained 1.8 years after starting antiretroviral therapy. The receptors were sampled from a woman between 18 and 30 years old with HIV. The CDR3 runs from the conserved cysteine through the conserved F or W. A D gene is named only where the DNA matches it firmly. Size tells how often a clone was seen (once, few, many) or the class of an expanded clone, and some rows leave it out.

clone_size j_call d_call v_call cdr3_length cdr3_aa cdr3_nt
once TRBJ1-3 TRBD1 TRBV28 14 CASRPQGNENTIYF TGTGCCAGCAGACCACAGGGGAACGAAAACACCATATATTTT
. TRBJ2-7 TRBD1 TRBV7-8 15 CASSRLQGALNEQYF TGTGCCAGCAGCCGACTACAGGGGGCTCTGAACGAGCAGTACTTC
. TRBJ1-4 . TRBV2 16 CASSERGITTNEKLFF TGTGCCAGCAGTGAACGAGGGATAACAACTAATGAAAAACTGTTTTTT
. TRBJ2-4 . TRBV11-3 14 CASSSPVKGDIQYF TGTGCCAGCAGCTCCCCGGTAAAGGGGGACATTCAGTACTTC
. TRBJ2-4 . TRBV7-9 19 CASSLALPGRVIAKNIQYF TGTGCCAGCAGCTTAGCTCTCCCGGGTCGGGTTATAGCCAAAAACATTCAGTACTTC
. TRBJ1-2 TRBD1 TRBV6-6 16 CASSSTGTGFVGVYTF TGTGCCAGCAGTTCTACCGGGACAGGGTTCGTCGGAGTCTACACCTTC
. TRBJ2-6 . TRBV9 13 CASRVSGANVLTF TGTGCCAGCAGGGTCTCTGGGGCCAACGTCCTGACTTTC
. TRBJ2-1 TRBD2 TRBV19 17 CASSKGLAGGPINEQFF TGTGCCAGTAGTAAGGGTCTAGCGGGAGGGCCGATCAATGAGCAGTTCTTC
. TRBJ1-2 . TRBV6-5 14 CASSYDLGNYGYTF TGTGCCAGCAGTTACGACTTGGGCAACTATGGCTACACCTTC
. TRBJ2-3 . TRBV7-3 18 CASSSKGGGLLSTDTQYF TGTGCCAGCAGCTCTAAGGGAGGGGGGCTTTTGAGCACAGATACGCAGTATTTT
once TRBJ2-1 TRBD1 TRBV4-3 17 CASSFRTSGTGRNEQFF TGCGCCAGCAGCTTTAGGACCTCCGGGACAGGGCGAAATGAGCAGTTCTTC
. TRBJ2-5 . TRBV10-3 14 CAISRTGLLETQYF TGTGCCATCAGTCGTACAGGTTTATTAGAGACCCAGTACTTC
. TRBJ2-7 . TRBV11-2 12 CASSLANYEQYF TGTGCCAGCAGCTTAGCAAACTACGAGCAGTACTTC
. TRBJ2-5 TRBD2 TRBV4-2 17 CASSPLYDSGSGETQYF TGTGCCAGCAGCCCACTGTACGATAGCGGGAGTGGGGAGACCCAGTACTTC
once TRBJ1-4 . TRBV9 13 CASGGGFDEKLFF TGTGCCAGCGGGGGGGGTTTTGATGAAAAACTGTTTTTT
. TRBJ2-1 TRBD1 TRBV11-2 17 CASSWGPGQGISNEQFF TGTGCCAGCAGTTGGGGACCGGGACAGGGGATTTCCAATGAGCAGTTCTTC
few TRBJ2-1 . TRBV7-3 16 CASSLVASSSYNEQFF TGTGCCAGCAGCTTAGTGGCTAGCAGCTCCTACAATGAGCAGTTCTTC
. TRBJ1-5 . TRBV28 15 CASSWYSSSNQPQHF TGTGCCAGCAGTTGGTACAGCTCGAGCAATCAGCCCCAGCATTTT
. TRBJ2-1 TRBD2 TRBV19 15 CASSISRGLAGRQFF TGTGCCAGTAGTATTAGTCGGGGACTAGCGGGTCGGCAGTTCTTC
. TRBJ2-7 . TRBV14 12 CASSRGISEQYF TGTGCCAGCAGCCGGGGTATCAGCGAGCAGTACTTC
. TRBJ2-2 TRBD1 TRBV7-8 15 CASIRGGPNTGELFF TGTGCCAGCATCCGAGGGGGCCCCAACACCGGGGAGCTGTTTTTT
. TRBJ2-1 . TRBV9 14 CASSRNGQTNEQFF TGTGCCAGCAGCAGGAACGGACAGACCAATGAGCAGTTCTTC
. TRBJ2-7 TRBD2 TRBV19 15 CASSRTSGGVYEQYF TGTGCCAGTAGTAGGACTAGCGGGGGCGTCTACGAGCAGTACTTC
. TRBJ1-4 . TRBV5-1 17 CASSNPGQLATNEKLFF TGCGCCAGCAGCAATCCGGGACAACTTGCAACTAATGAAAAACTGTTTTTT
. TRBJ1-4 . TRBV6-5 12 CASSYSRQKLFF TGTGCCAGCAGTTACTCGAGACAAAAACTGTTTTTT
once TRBJ2-1 TRBD2 TRBV4-2 14 CASSPAGGIDEQFF TGTGCCAGCAGCCCCGCGGGGGGAATCGATGAGCAGTTCTTC
. TRBJ2-3 . TRBV5-4 15 CASSPGGAGTDTQYF TGTGCCAGCAGCCCTGGAGGAGCAGGCACAGATACGCAGTATTTT
. TRBJ2-7 . TRBV6-5 13 CASSYKSSYEQYF TGTGCCAGCAGTTATAAGAGTTCCTACGAGCAGTACTTC
. TRBJ2-5 . TRBV28 15 CASTWGGEIQETQYF TGTGCCAGCACGTGGGGCGGCGAAATACAAGAGACCCAGTACTTC
. TRBJ2-2 TRBD2 TRBV11-3 16 CASSLSGLAGTGELFF TGTGCCAGCAGCTTATCCGGACTAGCGGGCACCGGGGAGCTGTTTTTT
once TRBJ2-7 TRBD2 TRBV5-1 13 CASSLAASYEQYF TGCGCCAGCAGTCTAGCGGCCTCCTACGAGCAGTACTTC
. TRBJ1-2 TRBD1 TRBV5-1 15 CASSWPGQGFDGYTF TGCGCCAGCAGCTGGCCGGGACAGGGCTTCGATGGCTACACCTTC
. TRBJ2-3 . TRBV7-9 13 CASSLSGEGAQYF TGTGCCAGCAGCTTATCGGGGGAGGGGGCGCAGTATTTT
few TRBJ2-7 TRBD2 TRBV5-1 15 CASSKGLAGVAEQYF TGCGCCAGCAGCAAGGGACTAGCGGGAGTAGCCGAGCAGTACTTC
. TRBJ1-4 TRBD1 TRBV2 14 CASDEDRGAEKLFF TGTGCCAGTGACGAGGACAGGGGTGCCGAAAAACTGTTTTTT
. TRBJ2-1 TRBD2 TRBV5-6 13 CASSLLADNEQFF TGTGCCAGCAGCTTACTAGCGGACAATGAGCAGTTCTTC
. TRBJ2-1 . TRBV4-3 16 CASSQAYPRAGDEQFF TGCGCCAGCAGCCAAGCTTACCCGCGGGCAGGGGATGAGCAGTTCTTC
. TRBJ2-3 . TRBV5-4 13 CASTAGAADTQYF TGTGCCAGCACGGCCGGGGCGGCAGATACGCAGTATTTT
. TRBJ2-7 TRBD2 TRBV11-2 16 CASSLGSGGRAYEQYF TGTGCCAGCAGCTTAGGCTCGGGCGGGAGAGCATACGAGCAGTACTTC
. TRBJ2-7 . TRBV18 16 CASSPGWGGAGYEQYF TGTGCCAGCTCACCTGGTTGGGGGGGGGCTGGATACGAGCAGTACTTC
. TRBJ1-1 TRBD1 TRBV19 15 CASSAATGPHTEAFF TGTGCCAGTAGTGCCGCGACAGGGCCTCACACTGAAGCTTTCTTT
. TRBJ1-1 TRBD1 TRBV9 14 CASSAGGLNTEAFF TGTGCCAGCAGCGCAGGGGGGCTAAACACTGAAGCTTTCTTT
. TRBJ2-4 . TRBV21-1 15 CASSLGQVNWNIQYF TGTGCCAGCAGCTTGGGACAGGTCAACTGGAACATTCAGTACTTC
. TRBJ2-7 TRBD1 TRBV9 15 CASSAAGTGSYEQYF TGTGCCAGCAGCGCGGCCGGGACAGGGTCCTACGAGCAGTACTTC
once TRBJ1-1 . TRBV19 15 CASSIEWSGNTEAFF TGTGCCAGTAGTATAGAATGGTCAGGGAACACTGAAGCTTTCTTT
. TRBJ2-7 . TRBV27 12 CASSPLLGEQYF TGTGCCAGCAGTCCTCTCCTCGGCGAGCAGTACTTC
. TRBJ2-4 . TRBV4-3 16 CASSQGIGVGGNIQYF TGCGCCAGCAGCCAAGGTATAGGGGTTGGTGGAAACATTCAGTACTTC